Listed here are 28 T cell receptor beta chains from one sample, sequenced in a study of regulatory T cells in long-lasting Graves disease. Time point: newly diagnosed GD, antithyroid drugs for less than 3 months. TCR sequences were obtained from RNA taken from PBMCs. Arm-PCR of CDR3 regions with iRepertoire HTBI primers generated TCR beta libraries. MiXCR, applied by TCRdb to the multiplex PCR reads, yields one record per CDR3 protein. The sample lists 580,000 or so distinct CDR3 sequences, about 16% occurring once. These same records also appear under a second study, on T cells in Graves' hyperthyroidism and ophthalmopathy.

Material: peripheral blood mononuclear cells (PBMCs), obtained at new diagnosis, from a patient treated with antithyroid drugs. These receptors all come from a man between 18 and 35 years old with Graves disease.

The table lists this clonotype with many counts. The chain combines TRBV30 with TRBJ2-7; no clear D gene. CDR1 is GTSNPN and CDR2 is SVGIG in the germline V gene (reference sequence). This CDR3 comprises 14 residues. V was cut by 2 bases and J by 3 bases, with 14 bases left in between. CDR3 loop: CAWSFNLPIYEQYF. CDR3 coding DNA: TGTGCCTGGAGTTTCAATCTACCGATCTACGAGCAGTACTTC.

This chain uses TRBV9 with TRBJ2-1, with 11 nucleotides matching TRBD2. V dropped 1 base and J dropped 7; count of bases not matched to a gene: 7. From germline, CDR1 is SGDLS and CDR2 YYNGEE. The CDR3 has 16 amino acids. The CDR3 here is CASSVLAGGPRNEQFF. In DNA, the CDR3 is TGTGCCAGCAGCGTATTAGCGGGAGGGCCCCGGAATGAGCAGTTCTTC.

About this clonotype: A much larger clonotype is one base distant, so this may be a read error. The chain uses TRBV7-9 and TRBJ2-1; a possible D gene is TRBD1 (6 bases). Germline-derived CDR1 and CDR2 are SEHNR and FQNEAQ (reference sequence). The CDR3 has 14 amino acids. This CDR3 is CASSAGDGYNEQLF. CDR3 nucleotide sequence: TGTGCCAGCAGCGCAGGGGACGGATACAATGAGCAGCTCTTC.

This sequence joins TRBV20-1 and TRBJ1-2; D is perhaps TRBD1 (6 bases). The CDR3 runs to 15 residues. In germline, CDR1 is DFQATT, CDR2 SNEGSKA (reference sequence). V dropped 6 bases and J dropped 2 bases, with 19 bases sitting between them. The CDR3 reads CSADGVTGKNYGYTF. For the CDR3, the DNA is TGCAGTGCCGACGGGGTGACAGGAAAAAACTATGGCTACACCTTC.

This clonotype was counted between two and nine times. V is TRBV28 and J is TRBJ1-1, with unresolved D. The CDR3 extends over 15 amino acids. Per the germline V gene, CDR1 is MDHEN and CDR2 is SYDVKM. Trimming took off 3 bases at V and 0 bases at J, with 11 bases between the two ends. The CDR3 coding sequence is TGTGCCAGCAGTTTGAGGGCAGAACTGAACACTGAAGCTTTCTTT. Its translation: CASSLRAELNTEAFF.

The table lists this clonotype with a few counts. The V call is TRBV28, the J call TRBJ2-1; 12 nucleotides agree with TRBD2. This CDR3 region has 16 residues. J gave up 8 bases and V 7 bases, and 12 bases lay outside the gene matches. The germline gives CDR1 MDHEN, CDR2 SYDVKM. In DNA form, the CDR3 reads TGTGCCAGCATCGGCCTAGGGACTAGCGGGTCCCATGAGCAGTTCTTC. This codes for CASIGLGTSGSHEQFF.

The chain links TRBV11-2 to TRBJ2-1; TRBD1 agrees at 7 bases. The CDR3 runs to 15 residues. The germline gives CDR1 SGHAT, CDR2 FQNNGV. The V and J ends lost 1 base and 5 bases, in that order; junction bases with no gene match: 5. CDR3 loop: CASSLGGGPHNEQFF. CDR3 DNA sequence: TGTGCCAGCAGCTTAGGAGGGGGCCCCCACAATGAGCAGTTCTTC.

This clonotype has a handful of counts. V usage is TRBV11-2 and J usage is TRBJ2-7; 8 bases are a match to TRBD1. The germline V gene encodes CDR1 SGHAT and CDR2 FQNNGV. The V gene end was trimmed by 5 bases and the J gene end by 1 base; junction bases not matched to a gene: 7. This CDR3 is built from 15 residues. The CDR3 region is CASSLWTGRSYEQYF. As DNA, the CDR3 is TGTGCCAGCAGCCTGTGGACAGGGCGATCCTACGAGCAGTACTTC.

At least ten counts were recorded for this clonotype. The V call is TRBV7-9, the J call TRBJ2-7, with 8 bases fitting TRBD1. Looked up from germline, CDR1 is SEHNR and CDR2 is FQNEAQ (reference sequence). V was pared by 3 bases and J by 4 bases, with 8 bases of the junction left unmatched. CDR3 length: 15 residues. The CDR3 reads CASSFPRTGIYEQYF. The CDR3 nucleotides are TGTGCCAGCAGCTTCCCAAGGACAGGGATTTACGAGCAGTACTTC.

This chain links TRBV10-1 with TRBJ1-1, with D tentatively TRBD1 (6 bases). Germline-derived CDR1 and CDR2 are WNHNN and SYGVQD (reference sequence). The CDR3 spans 17 residues. V was shortened by 2 bases and J by 4 bases, with 20 bases between the two germline ends. The CDR3 is CASSERSGGGRVTEAFF. Written as DNA, the CDR3 is TGCGCCAGCAGTGAGCGGTCCGGTGGGGGCCGGGTCACTGAAGCTTTCTTT.

The chain combines TRBV29-1 with TRBJ1-1, with no clear D. Germline V gene sequence: CDR1 SQVTM, CDR2 ANQGSEA. CDR3 length equals 12 residues. V lost 5 bases and J 7 bases, leaving 14 bases between the germline ends. CDR3 protein: CSVLQSSGEAFF. CDR3 sequence (DNA): TGCAGCGTTCTACAATCTAGCGGTGAAGCTTTCTTT.

This clonotype was seen many times. The J gene is TRBJ2-2, the V gene TRBV2; 13 nucleotides line up with TRBD2. J gave up 4 bases and V 8 bases, and 4 bases lay outside the gene matches. The CDR3 runs to 15 residues. Germline V lookup: CDR1 SNHLY, CDR2 FYNNEI. CDR3 nucleotide sequence: TGTGCCAGCGGGGGACTAGCGGGAATCACCGGGGAGCTGTTTTTT. It encodes CASGGLAGITGELFF. Full variable domain (outside the CDR3, taken from reference TRBV2 and TRBJ2-2): EPEVTQTPSHQVTQMGQEVILRCVPISNHLYFYWYRQILGQKVEFLVSFYNNEISEKSEIFDDQFSVERPDGSNFTLKIRSTKLEDSAMYFCASGGLAGITGELFFGEGSRLTVL.

This clonotype was found a few times. The chain is built from TRBV7-9 and TRBJ2-2; 9 bases match TRBD1. Germline V lookup: CDR1 SEHNR, CDR2 FQNEAQ (reference sequence). The length of the CDR3 is 16 residues. Germline trimming cut 5 bases from V and 2 bases from J; bases unmatched to any gene: 6. The CDR3 bases are TGTGCCAGCAGCGCCTCGGGACAGGGTAACACCGGGGAGCTGTTTTTT. The encoded protein is CASSASGQGNTGELFF.

CDR3 DNA sequence: TGTGCCATCAGTGACGGGGGCGGTCAGCCCCAGCATTTT. This gives the protein CAISDGGGQPQHF. This chain connects TRBV10-3 to TRBJ1-5; perhaps TRBD1 as D (6 bases). The ends were cut back, 3 bases at V and 6 bases at J, with 9 bases in the middle. The CDR3 extends over 13 amino acids. Germline V gives CDR1 ENHRY, CDR2 SYGVKD.

Regarding this clonotype: This could be a read error, since a much larger clone is one nucleotide away. The chain couples TRBV9 to TRBJ2-7; D possibly corresponds to TRBD1 (6 bases). Trimming cost V 3 bases and J 7 bases, with 11 bases left between them. Germline CDR1 is SGDLS and CDR2 is YYNGEE. This CDR3 has 12 residues. CDR3 amino acids: CASSAVQGEQYF. CDR3 nucleotide sequence: TGTGCCAGCAGCGCAGTACAGGGTGAGCAGTACTTC. Drawing the rest from reference TRBV9 and TRBJ2-7, the complete variable domain is DSGVTQTPKHLITATGQRVTLRCSPRSGDLSVYWYQQSLDQGLQFLIQYYNGEERAKGNILERFSAQQFPDLHSELNLSSLELGDSALYFCASSAVQGEQYFGPGTRLTVT.

In this sample, this clonotype turned up many times. V is TRBV20-1 and J is TRBJ2-7; no reliable D call. V was trimmed by 0 bases and J by 6 bases, leaving 9 bases between them. The CDR3 contains 12 residues. CDR1 is DFQATT and CDR2 is SNEGSKA in the germline V gene (reference sequence). This CDR3 is CSARDRAVEQYF. Here the CDR3 DNA reads TGCAGTGCTAGAGATCGGGCAGTCGAGCAGTACTTC.

The sample holds a few counts of this clonotype. This rearrangement joins TRBV27 to TRBJ2-7; TRBD1 matches at 10 bases. CDR1 MNHEY and CDR2 SMNVEV come from the germline V gene (reference sequence). Losses at the gene ends were 3 bases for V and 5 bases for J; bases not matched to a gene: 4. This CDR3 is built from 14 residues. In DNA, the CDR3 is TGTGCCAGCAGTTTGAGGACAGGGGGTAACGAGCAGTACTTC. Translation: CASSLRTGGNEQYF.

Ten or more counts support this clonotype. The rearrangement joins TRBV12-3 or TRBV12-4 to TRBJ1-5; possibly TRBD1 for D (6 bases). CDR3 length: 16 residues. V lost 3 bases and J 2 bases, leaving 14 bases between the germline ends. CDR3 nucleotides: TGTGCCAGCAGTTTTTGGGGGGCGGAAGGCAATCAGCCCCAGCATTTT. Its protein is CASSFWGAEGNQPQHF.

Ten or more counts support this clonotype. A read error may account for a junction end that differs from germline. This rearrangement joins TRBV28 to TRBJ2-3; D may be TRBD1 or TRBD2 (5 bases each). The germline CDR1 and CDR2 sequences are MDHEN and SYDVKM. The CDR3 runs 15 residues. DNA of the CDR3: TGTGCCAGCAGCCATATGGGGGACGGCACGGATACGCAGTATTTT. As protein: CASSHMGDGTDTQYF.

The chain couples TRBV27 to TRBJ2-1; perhaps TRBD2 as D (6 bases). V was shortened by 1 base and J by 0 bases, with 7 bases between the two germline ends. The CDR3 length is 15 residues. Per the germline V gene, CDR1 is MNHEY and CDR2 is SMNVEV (reference sequence). CDR3 coding DNA: TGTGCCAGCAGTTTATTCGGGGGCTCCTACAATGAGCAGTTCTTC. Amino acids: CASSLFGGSYNEQFF.

This clonotype was seen at least ten times. The V call is TRBV11-2, the J call TRBJ2-7; 8 bases are shared with TRBD2. The CDR3 sequence is 15 residues long. The ends lost 3 bases at V and 6 bases at J; junction bases unmatched: 10. Germline CDR1 reads SGHAT; CDR2 reads FQNNGV. The CDR3 spells CASSLGGLDPREQYF. CDR3 nucleotide sequence: TGTGCCAGCAGCTTGGGGGGACTAGATCCTCGCGAGCAGTACTTC.

This clonotype was recorded a few times. The V call is TRBV7-2, the J call TRBJ2-7; perhaps TRBD2 as D (5 bases). V lost 7 bases to trimming and J lost 4 bases, with 14 bases between them. The germline gives CDR1 SGHTA, CDR2 FQGNSA. The CDR3 spans 13 residues. This chain's CDR3 is CASTLGPGYEQYF. Written as DNA, the CDR3 is TGTGCCAGCACCCTAGGGCCGGGATACGAGCAGTACTTC.

This clonotype was counted ten times or more. The junction departs from germline at one end; a sequencing error may be responsible. The J gene is TRBJ2-5, the V gene TRBV27; 8 bases are a match to TRBD1. The CDR3 contains 15 residues. Germline-derived CDR1 and CDR2 are MNHEY and SMNVEV (reference sequence). CDR3 DNA: TGTGCCAGCAGTTCCCTTCCAGGGGGCCAAGAGGCCCAGTACTTC. Protein: CASSSLPGGQEAQYF.

V and J are TRBV24-1 and TRBJ1-3; 9 nucleotides match TRBD1. Trimming cost V 3 bases and J 3 bases; bases outside gene matches: 5. The CDR3 loop spans 16 amino acids. The germline V gene has CDR1 KGHDR and CDR2 SFDVKD. CDR3 DNA sequence: TGTGCCACCAGTGATCTAACAGGGGGCTTTGGAAACACCATATATTTT. This translates into CATSDLTGGFGNTIYF.

This clonotype was found many times. This rearrangement joins TRBV11-2 to TRBJ2-7, with 7 bases matching TRBD1. The J segment lost 3 bases and the V segment lost 3 bases, leaving 8 bases of the junction unmatched. The CDR3 consists of 15 residues. CDR1 is SGHAT, CDR2 FQNNGV, per germline. The CDR3 is CASSFADRAVYEQYF. CDR3 sequence (DNA): TGTGCCAGCAGCTTCGCTGACAGGGCGGTCTACGAGCAGTACTTC. The full variable domain, its missing parts supplied by reference TRBV11-2 and TRBJ2-7, is EAGVAQSPRYKIIEKRQSVAFWCNPISGHATLYWYQQILGQGPKLLIQFQNNGVVDDSQLPKDRFSAERLKGVDSTLKIQPAKLEDSAVYLCASSFADRAVYEQYFGPGTRLTVT.

This sequence joins TRBV5-1 and TRBJ1-1; TRBD1 might be the D (5 bases). Germline CDR1 is SGHRS and CDR2 is YFSETQ. The CDR3 totals 17 residues. Trimming took 7 bases from V and 1 from J, leaving 23 bases between them. The CDR3 region is CASSLFYRGRENTEAFF. The CDR3 bases are TGCGCCAGCTCACTCTTCTACCGGGGACGGGAGAACACTGAAGCTTTCTTT.

In its sample, this clonotype was seen many times. The V call is TRBV30, the J call TRBJ1-1, with TRBD1 identical over 7 bases. From germline, CDR1 is GTSNPN and CDR2 SVGIG (reference sequence). The V gene end was trimmed by 5 bases and the J gene end by 0 bases; junction bases not matched to a gene: 9. The length of the CDR3 is 15 residues. The CDR3 nucleotides read TGTGCCTGGGGACGGACAGGATCAATGAACACTGAAGCTTTCTTT. Encoded protein: CAWGRTGSMNTEAFF.

This clonotype has a handful of counts. The genes are TRBV11-2 and TRBJ1-1; D remains unclear. CDR1 and CDR2 (germline): SGHAT, FQNNGV. V was cut by 3 bases and J by 0 bases, with 8 bases left in between. The CDR3 sequence is 14 residues long. The CDR3: CASSFNNLNTEAFF. The CDR3 nucleotides are TGTGCCAGCAGCTTCAACAACCTGAACACTGAAGCTTTCTTT.